This T cell receptor (beta chain) originates from a study of blood T cells in healthy people across ages. Notes on the study in general: Per million T cells, TCR beta diversity dropped roughly linearly as age increased.

Together with a sample-barcoded 5' primer, a J-beta primer mix was included in a second PCR lasting roughly 7 to 11 cycles. TCRdb itself ran the 5' RACE reads through MiXCR, one entry per CDR3 protein. Of around 820,000 distinct CDR3 sequences in the sample, 25% are singletons; the top ten hold under 4%. The table lists this clonotype with a few counts. Antigen: not known. The sample was also linked to a second study, of T cells of mothers and their children.

This TCR derives from a boy aged 5-17 years in good health. The specimen was blood.

DNA of the CDR3: TGTGCCAGCAGTTATGGGACAGGGGAATTAGGATTTGGAAACACCATATATTTT. Amino acid sequence: CASSYGTGELGFGNTIYF. V and J are TRBV12-3 or TRBV12-4 and TRBJ1-3; 10 bases are a match to TRBD1. V shed 4 bases, J shed 3 bases, and the junction held 12 bases outside the gene matches. There are 18 residues in the CDR3.